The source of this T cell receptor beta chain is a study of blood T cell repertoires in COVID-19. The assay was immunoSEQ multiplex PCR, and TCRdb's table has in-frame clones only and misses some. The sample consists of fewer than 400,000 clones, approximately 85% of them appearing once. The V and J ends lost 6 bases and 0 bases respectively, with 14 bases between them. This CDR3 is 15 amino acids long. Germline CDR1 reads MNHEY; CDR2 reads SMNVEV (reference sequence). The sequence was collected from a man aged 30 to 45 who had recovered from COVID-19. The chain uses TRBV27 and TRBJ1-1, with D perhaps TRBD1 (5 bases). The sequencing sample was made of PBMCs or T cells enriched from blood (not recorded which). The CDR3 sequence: CASSPGRGVNTEAFF. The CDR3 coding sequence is TGTGCCAGCAGCCCAGGGCGGGGAGTGAACACTGAAGCTTTCTTT.